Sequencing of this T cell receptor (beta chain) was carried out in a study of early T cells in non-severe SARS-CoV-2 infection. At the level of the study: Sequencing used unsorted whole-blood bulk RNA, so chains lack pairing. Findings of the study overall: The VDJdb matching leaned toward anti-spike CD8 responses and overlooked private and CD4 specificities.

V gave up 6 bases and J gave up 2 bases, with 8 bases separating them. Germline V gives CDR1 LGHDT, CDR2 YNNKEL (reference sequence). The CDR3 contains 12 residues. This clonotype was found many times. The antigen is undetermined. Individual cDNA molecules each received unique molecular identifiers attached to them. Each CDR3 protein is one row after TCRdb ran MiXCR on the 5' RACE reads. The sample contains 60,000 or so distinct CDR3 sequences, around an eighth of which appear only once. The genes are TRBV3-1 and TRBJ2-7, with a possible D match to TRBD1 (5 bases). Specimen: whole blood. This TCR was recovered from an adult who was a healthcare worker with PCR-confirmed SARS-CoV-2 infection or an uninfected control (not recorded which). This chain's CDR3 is CASSIQAYEQYF. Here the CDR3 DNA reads TGTGCCAGCAGTATACAGGCCTACGAGCAGTACTTC.